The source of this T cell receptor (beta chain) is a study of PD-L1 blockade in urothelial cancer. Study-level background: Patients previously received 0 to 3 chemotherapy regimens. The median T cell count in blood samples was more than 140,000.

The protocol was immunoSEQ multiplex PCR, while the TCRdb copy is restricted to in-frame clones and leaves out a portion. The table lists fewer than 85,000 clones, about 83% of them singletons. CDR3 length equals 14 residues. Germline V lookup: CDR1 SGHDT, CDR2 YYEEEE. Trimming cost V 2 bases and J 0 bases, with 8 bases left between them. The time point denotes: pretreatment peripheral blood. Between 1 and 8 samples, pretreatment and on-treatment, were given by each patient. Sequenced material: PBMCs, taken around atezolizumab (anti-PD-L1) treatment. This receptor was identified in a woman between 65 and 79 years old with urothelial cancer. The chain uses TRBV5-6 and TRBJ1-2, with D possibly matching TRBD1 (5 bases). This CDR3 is CASSFQGANYGYTF. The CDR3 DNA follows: TGTGCCAGCAGCTTCCAGGGTGCTAACTATGGCTACACCTTC.